The 31 T cell receptor beta chains below come from one sample, sequenced in a study of CD8 T cells in ankylosing spondylitis. Notes on the study in general: Ankylosing spondylitis blood seemed to carry a telltale TCR beta motif made of about 8 highly homologous variants.

No antigen has been identified for these receptors. TCRdb re-called the 5' RACE reads with MiXCR, one entry per CDR3 protein. The data show 200,000 to 250,000 distinct CDR3 sequences, with around 20% seen just once and more than 40% held by the top ten. Input material: blood, either unsorted or a sorted T cell fraction (not recorded which). The receptors were sampled from a male donor with ankylosing spondylitis.

The rearrangement links TRBV12-3 or TRBV12-4 to TRBJ1-1; D not resolved. This CDR3 is built from 14 residues. Trimming took off 6 bases at V and 5 bases at J, with 16 bases between the two ends. The CDR3 is CASRIHTVGTEAFF. As DNA, the CDR3 is TGTGCCAGCAGAATTCACACTGTGGGGACTGAAGCTTTCTTT.

The gene calls are TRBV19 and TRBJ2-3; D unclear. The CDR3 totals 13 residues. The V and J ends lost 6 bases and 0 bases respectively, with 7 bases between them. Germline V lookup: CDR1 LNHDA, CDR2 SQIVND (reference sequence). The CDR3, as DNA: TGTGCCAGTAGCTCGCAGAGCACAGATACGCAGTATTTT. Protein product: CASSSQSTDTQYF.

This clonotype was seen repeatedly, ten times or more. This chain links TRBV20-1 with TRBJ1-5, with D possibly being TRBD1 (5 bases). The germline V and J ends were trimmed by 0 bases and 5 bases, with 17 bases remaining between them. Germline V gene data show CDR1 as DFQATT and CDR2 as SNEGSKA (reference sequence). The CDR3 sequence is 16 residues long. The CDR3 nucleotides read TGCAGTGCTAGAGAACGGGGCAGGCAAATAGATCAGCCCCAGCATTTT. Translated: CSARERGRQIDQPQHF.

This clonotype occurred many times. The chain combines TRBV4-1 with TRBJ1-1; 7 bases map to TRBD1. CDR1 MGHRA and CDR2 YSYEKL come from the germline V gene. This CDR3 contains 13 residues. With V trimmed by 1 base and J by 10 bases, 6 bases remained unmatched. This chain's CDR3 is CASSQGDSGGAFF. CDR3 DNA: TGCGCCAGCAGCCAAGGGGACAGTGGGGGAGCTTTCTTT.

The J gene is TRBJ2-3, the V gene TRBV6-5; D not resolved. Germline values: CDR1 MNHEY, CDR2 SVGAGI. Trimming pared 3 bases from V and 0 bases from J, leaving 10 bases between. This CDR3 contains 15 residues. DNA for the CDR3: TGTGCCAGCAGTTATCACGGGCCTAGCACAGATACGCAGTATTTT. Its translation is CASSYHGPSTDTQYF.

In its sample, this clonotype was seen many times. The chain joins TRBV27 to TRBJ2-3; D is ambiguous. Germline V CDR1 and CDR2: MNHEY, SMNVEV (reference sequence). Trimming removed 0 bases from V and 0 bases from J, with 1 base in between. The CDR3 sequence is 13 residues long. The chain's CDR3 is CASSLSSTDTQYF. CDR3 sequence (DNA): TGTGCCAGCAGTTTATCGAGCACAGATACGCAGTATTTT.

This clonotype turned up a few times. The genes are TRBV27 and TRBJ2-7; 11 bases fit TRBD1. CDR1 is MNHEY and CDR2 is SMNVEV in the germline V gene (reference sequence). V was clipped by 5 bases and J by 3 bases; unmatched bases: 9. The CDR3 consists of 16 residues. The CDR3 coding sequence is TGTGCCAGCAGTCCGCACGGACAGGGGGCCGTCTACGAGCAGTACTTC. This encodes CASSPHGQGAVYEQYF.

The chain carries TRBV19 and TRBJ2-7; TRBD2 aligns across 8 bases. Trimming removed 1 base from V and 6 bases from J; junction bases left unmatched: 8. The length of the CDR3 is 15 residues. CDR1 and CDR2 from the germline V gene are LNHDA and SQIVND (reference sequence). CDR3 nucleotides: TGTGCCAGTAGTATAGGCGGGGGGCCCCTCACCGAGCAGTACTTC. Its translation is CASSIGGGPLTEQYF.

This clonotype was observed many times. This chain links TRBV4-1 with TRBJ2-7; D not certain. Per the germline V gene, CDR1 is MGHRA and CDR2 is YSYEKL. The CDR3 is 15 residues long. Deletions cut 0 bases from V and 2 bases from J, with 11 bases between. The CDR3 loop reads CASSQDTASTYEQYF. The CDR3 DNA is TGCGCCAGCAGCCAAGATACGGCCAGTACCTACGAGCAGTACTTC.

This clonotype was recorded at least ten times. J is TRBJ2-7 and V is TRBV30; no clear D. Trimming took 1 base from V and 4 from J, leaving 8 bases between them. This CDR3 has 12 amino acids. The germline gives CDR1 GTSNPN, CDR2 SVGIG (reference sequence). The CDR3 DNA follows: TGTGCCTGGAGTGAAGTCGGGTACGAGCAGTACTTC. This translates into CAWSEVGYEQYF.

The V and J genes are TRBV11-2 and TRBJ2-7; D is unclear. The CDR3 extends over 15 amino acids. Germline V lookup: CDR1 SGHAT, CDR2 FQNNGV. V lost 0 bases and J 0 bases, leaving 9 bases between the germline ends. The CDR3 DNA follows: TGTGCCAGCAGCTTAGATTGGGTCCTCTCCTACGAGCAGTACTTC. This sequence encodes CASSLDWVLSYEQYF.

V usage is TRBV30 and J usage is TRBJ2-3; 7 nucleotides align to TRBD1. The CDR3 is 15 residues long. Germline trimming cut 4 bases from V and 1 base from J; bases unmatched to any gene: 8. CDR1 and CDR2 (germline): GTSNPN, SVGIG (reference sequence). The CDR3 spells CAWTQGVWGTDTQYF. In DNA form, the CDR3 reads TGTGCCTGGACGCAGGGGGTATGGGGCACAGATACGCAGTATTTT.

This clonotype has a handful of counts. This rearrangement joins TRBV27 to TRBJ2-3; D is ambiguous. The CDR3 totals 16 residues. Looked up from germline, CDR1 is MNHEY and CDR2 is SMNVEV (reference sequence). Between the trimmed V and J ends, which lost 3 bases and 3 bases, there was a span of 16 bases. This CDR3 reads CASSFASAVGTDTQYF. CDR3 nucleotides: TGTGCCAGCAGTTTCGCGTCGGCAGTCGGGACAGATACGCAGTATTTT.

There are a few counts of this clonotype. The CDR3: CSAGLGFSGGQETQYF. The CDR3 region has the DNA TGCAGTGCTGGCCTCGGGTTTAGCGGGGGCCAAGAGACCCAGTACTTC. V is TRBV20-1 and J is TRBJ2-5, with 9 positions matching TRBD2. Trimming at V came to 5 bases and at J to 1 base, leaving 11 bases not matched to a gene. From germline, CDR1 is DFQATT and CDR2 SNEGSKA (reference sequence). CDR3 length equals 16 residues.

J is TRBJ1-1 and V is TRBV27; TRBD1 is a possible D gene (6 bases). The V gene lost 4 bases and the J gene lost 0 bases, with 12 bases spanning the gap. This CDR3 contains 15 residues. Germline loops: CDR1 MNHEY, CDR2 SMNVEV (reference sequence). CDR3 amino acids: CASSSRTGLNTEAFF. CDR3 DNA: TGTGCCAGCAGTTCGAGAACAGGGCTGAACACTGAAGCTTTCTTT.

This sequence joins TRBV29-1 and TRBJ2-1; 8 bases are shared with TRBD2. The V gene's germline CDR1 is SQVTM and CDR2 ANQGSEA. This CDR3 spans 13 amino acids. Trimming removed 6 bases from V and 9 bases from J; junction bases left unmatched: 10. CDR3 sequence reads: CSVGTGLVAEQFF. CDR3 DNA: TGCAGCGTAGGAACGGGACTAGTCGCTGAGCAGTTCTTC.

This clonotype was seen only a few times. The V call is TRBV19, the J call TRBJ1-5; no clear D gene. There are 15 residues in the CDR3. Trimming left V 3 bases short and J 3 bases short, with 12 bases between. Looked up from germline, CDR1 is LNHDA and CDR2 is SQIVND (reference sequence). CDR3 region: CASSMGTALNQPQHF. The CDR3 coding sequence is TGTGCCAGTAGTATGGGTACAGCCCTCAATCAGCCCCAGCATTTT. The full variable domain, completed using reference TRBV19 and TRBJ1-5, is DGGITQSPKYLFRKEGQNVTLSCEQNLNHDAMYWYRQDPGQGLRLIYYSQIVNDFQKGDIAEGYSVSREKKESFPLTVTSAQKNPTAFYLCASSMGTALNQPQHFGDGTRLSIL.

This clonotype was picked up one time. The CDR3 sequence is CASSYFAGDGVGSETQYF. The CDR3 DNA is TGTGCCAGCAGTTACTTCGCGGGAGATGGGGTCGGTTCGGAGACCCAGTACTTC. The chain links TRBV6-2 or TRBV6-3 to TRBJ2-5, with 7 bases lining up with TRBD2. The J segment lost 5 bases and the V segment lost 1 base, leaving 16 bases of the junction unmatched. The CDR3 consists of 18 residues. The V gene's germline CDR1 is MNHEY and CDR2 SVGEGT.

This clonotype was counted only a few times. The J gene is TRBJ2-5, the V gene TRBV29-1; 9 nucleotides match TRBD2. After removal of 5 bases from V and 5 bases from J, the junction contained 12 bases not matched to a gene. The CDR3 spans 15 residues. The germline CDR1 and CDR2 sequences are SQVTM and ANQGSEA. The DNA of the CDR3 is TGCAGCGTTATAAGCGGGGGGAAATCATTGGAGACCCAGTACTTC. Translated, it gives CSVISGGKSLETQYF.

The sample holds many counts of this clonotype. The rearrangement joins TRBV12-3 or TRBV12-4 to TRBJ2-7; D remains unclear. V lost 2 bases and J 3 bases, leaving 8 bases between the germline ends. The CDR3 loop spans 13 amino acids. The CDR3 is CASSLSVSYEQYF. The CDR3 bases are TGTGCCAGCAGTTTATCGGTTAGCTACGAGCAGTACTTC.

The chain recombines TRBV12-3 or TRBV12-4 with TRBJ2-5; TRBD2 aligns across 7 bases. The junction had 6 bases not matched to a gene; V was cut back by 8 bases and J by 0 bases. The CDR3 loop spans 14 amino acids. CDR3 loop: CASAGEEYQETQYF. CDR3 coding DNA: TGTGCCAGCGCGGGGGAGGAATACCAAGAGACCCAGTACTTC.

This clonotype showed up just a few times. The rearrangement joins TRBV4-2 to TRBJ2-5; D may be TRBD2 (5 bases). V lost 0 bases, J lost 2 bases, and 10 bases lay in between. This CDR3 is 15 amino acids long. Germline V gives CDR1 LGHNA, CDR2 YNFKEQ. The CDR3 spells CASSQEDFLQETQYF. As DNA, the CDR3 is TGTGCCAGCAGCCAAGAGGACTTCTTACAAGAGACCCAGTACTTC.

The V and J genes are TRBV5-1 and TRBJ1-2, with no clear D. Germline V CDR1 and CDR2: SGHRS, YFSETQ. The CDR3 has 16 amino acids. V gave up 5 bases and J gave up 4 bases, with 21 bases separating them. CDR3 nucleotide sequence: TGCGCCAGCAGTTTCGACGGACCGGGAGCTGGCTATGGCTACACCTTC. This sequence encodes CASSFDGPGAGYGYTF.

In this sample, this clonotype turned up a few times. This chain uses TRBV12-3 or TRBV12-4 with TRBJ2-2; the D gene is possibly TRBD1 (5 bases). Trimming left V 10 bases short and J 5 bases short, with 11 bases between. The CDR3 totals 12 residues. As DNA, the CDR3 is TGTGCCACGCAGGGCGCGACCGGGGAGCTGTTTTTT. As protein: CATQGATGELFF.

This clonotype has a handful of counts. This chain joins TRBV15 and TRBJ1-5, with a tentative D call TRBD1 (5 bases). The CDR3 spans 15 residues. V was shortened by 0 bases and J by 3 bases, with 9 bases between the two germline ends. Germline CDR1 reads LNHNV; CDR2 reads YYDKDF (reference sequence). The CDR3 DNA reads TGTGCCACCAGCAGAGATAGGGGACCCAATCAGCCCCAGCATTTT. Encoded protein: CATSRDRGPNQPQHF.

This chain links TRBV7-9 with TRBJ2-7; D remains ambiguous. This CDR3 is built from 16 residues. In germline, CDR1 is SEHNR, CDR2 FQNEAQ (reference sequence). Trimming took 5 bases from V and 2 from J, leaving 19 bases between them. The CDR3 reads CASSPPDGYTTYEQYF. The CDR3 DNA reads as TGTGCCAGCAGCCCCCCGGACGGATATACCACCTACGAGCAGTACTTC.

This clonotype showed up many times. This sequence joins TRBV4-1 and TRBJ1-2; 7 bases are a match to TRBD1. The germline gives CDR1 MGHRA, CDR2 YSYEKL. There are 17 residues in the CDR3. With 2 bases clipped from V and 0 bases from J, the junction kept 9 bases outside the gene matches. CDR3 sequence: CASSQRQGDQANYGYTF. The CDR3 coding sequence is TGCGCCAGCAGCCAAAGACAGGGCGATCAAGCTAACTATGGCTACACCTTC.

In this sample, this clonotype turned up many times. The chain links TRBV4-1 to TRBJ2-1; 9 bases fit TRBD2. Germline V gene sequence: CDR1 MGHRA, CDR2 YSYEKL. The junction had 4 bases not matched to a gene; V was cut back by 1 base and J by 3 bases. CDR3 size: 16 residues. This chain's CDR3 is CASSQGVTSGYNEQFF. CDR3 DNA sequence: TGCGCCAGCAGCCAAGGAGTGACTAGCGGCTACAATGAGCAGTTCTTC.

This clonotype has just a few counts. The chain joins TRBV27 to TRBJ2-5, with 14 bases lining up with TRBD2. Germline trimming cut 4 bases from V and 0 bases from J; bases unmatched to any gene: 7. The CDR3 covers 18 residues. Germline V gene data show CDR1 as MNHEY and CDR2 as SMNVEV (reference sequence). CDR3 amino acids: CASSSSGTSGSYQETQYF. The CDR3 DNA reads TGTGCCAGCAGTTCCTCCGGGACTAGCGGGAGTTACCAAGAGACCCAGTACTTC.

This clonotype was recorded at least ten times. The chain has TRBV29-1 and TRBJ2-7; possibly TRBD1 for D (6 bases). The ends were cut back, 0 bases at V and 5 bases at J, with 11 bases in the middle. In germline, CDR1 is SQVTM, CDR2 ANQGSEA. The CDR3 is made up of 13 amino acids. The CDR3: CSVEDRQENEQYF. CDR3 nucleotide sequence: TGCAGCGTTGAAGATCGACAGGAAAACGAGCAGTACTTC.

The chain employs TRBV4-3 and TRBJ2-1; TRBD2 agrees at 7 bases. Germline V gives CDR1 LGHNA, CDR2 YSLEER. After removal of 0 bases from V and 8 bases from J, the junction contained 7 bases not matched to a gene. CDR3 length: 15 amino acids. CDR3 amino acids: CASSQDTGGGYEQFF. The CDR3, as DNA: TGCGCCAGCAGCCAAGATACGGGAGGCGGCTATGAGCAGTTCTTC.